The rows below give T cell receptor beta chains drawn from one sample of a study of PD-L1 blockade in urothelial cancer. TCRdb keeps only in-frame clones here, not all; method: immunoSEQ multiplex PCR. This table holds 75,000 to 100,000 clones, around four fifths found once. This material consisted of PBMCs, taken around atezolizumab (anti-PD-L1) treatment. Receptor source: a man between 65 and 79 years old with urothelial cancer. Each CDR3 is given with its conserved first and last residue. D genes are given only for firm matches. Rows may omit the clone size; those that give it use once, few, many or a size class.

length	J	D	V	size	DNA	CDR3
14	TRBJ2-5	TRBD2	TRBV2	NA	TGTGCCAGCAGCCCTAGCGGGGGGGCCGGGACCCAGTACTTC	CASSPSGGAGTQYF
15	TRBJ1-4	NA	TRBV11-2	NA	TGTGCCAGCAGTGAAAATAGGGGAGGGAACGAAAAACTGTTTTTT	CASSENRGGNEKLFF
17	TRBJ2-1	TRBD2	TRBV4-2	NA	TGTGCCAGCAGCCAAGAGGCGGGGGGGAGGGCCTACAATGAGCAGTTCTTC	CASSQEAGGRAYNEQFF
11	TRBJ2-7	NA	TRBV20-1	NA	TGCAGTGCTAGAGACAGGGACGAGCAGTACTTC	CSARDRDEQYF
15	TRBJ1-2	NA	TRBV5-4	NA	TGTGCCAGCAGCTTGGAGGTTGCAGAGACGGGGGGCTACACCTTC	CASSLEVAETGGYTF
12	TRBJ1-3	NA	TRBV5-6	NA	TGTGCCAGCAGCTTATGGGAGGACACCATATATTTT	CASSLWEDTIYF
15	TRBJ2-5	NA	TRBV6-1	NA	TGTGCCAGCAGCCTGGTGGGGGCCCGGGGAGAGACCCAGTACTTC	CASSLVGARGETQYF
15	TRBJ1-4	NA	TRBV7-9	NA	TGTGCCAGCAGCCCAGGGTATACAACTAATGAAAAACTGTTTTTT	CASSPGYTTNEKLFF
15	TRBJ2-1	NA	TRBV6-6	NA	TGTGCCAGCAGTAAACCCGGGAGTCCCTACAATGAGCAGTTCTTC	CASSKPGSPYNEQFF
16	TRBJ2-7	TRBD1	TRBV18	NA	TGTGCCAGCTCACTCAATACCGGGACAGGGGGGGACGAGCAGTACTTC	CASSLNTGTGGDEQYF
15	TRBJ1-2	NA	TRBV25-1	NA	TGTGCCAGCTTTTCTTATTCGGGAACCAACTATGGCTACACCTTC	CASFSYSGTNYGYTF
15	TRBJ2-3	NA	TRBV25-1	NA	TGTGCCAGCAGTGAATCAGCGGAGAGCACAGATACGCAGTATTTT	CASSESAESTDTQYF
13	TRBJ1-1	NA	TRBV13	once	TGTGCCAGCAGCTTAGTTTCGGACACTGAAGCTTTCTTT	CASSLVSDTEAFF
15	TRBJ2-1	NA	TRBV27	NA	TGTGCCAGCAGTTCCCCGGGACTCTCCAACAATGAGCAGTTCTTC	CASSSPGLSNNEQFF
13	TRBJ2-7	NA	TRBV5-1	NA	TGCGCCAGCAGCGCGACAGGTACCTACGAGCAGTACTTC	CASSATGTYEQYF
17	TRBJ1-3	NA	TRBV5-1	few	TGCGCCAGCAGCCAAGCGGCCACAGCTAACTCTGGAAACACCATATATTTT	CASSQAATANSGNTIYF
15	TRBJ2-3	NA	TRBV9	NA	TGTGCCAGCAGCGTAGTAGCAGGGTTAACAGATACGCAGTATTTT	CASSVVAGLTDTQYF
13	TRBJ1-2	NA	TRBV5-6	NA	TGTGCCAGCAGCCCGGGACTAAACTATGGCTACACCTTC	CASSPGLNYGYTF
15	TRBJ1-3	TRBD1	TRBV11-3	NA	TGTGCCAGCAGCTTCGACTGGACAGGGAGAAACACCATATATTTT	CASSFDWTGRNTIYF
17	TRBJ2-6	TRBD1	TRBV15	NA	TGTGCCATCGAGCCAGGGACAGGGACCTCTGGGGCCAACGTCCTGACTTTC	CAIEPGTGTSGANVLTF
15	TRBJ2-7	TRBD1	TRBV7-9	many	TGTGCCAGCAGCGGTGAGGACAGGGGAGCCTACGAGCAGTACTTC	CASSGEDRGAYEQYF
14	TRBJ2-5	NA	TRBV21-1	NA	TGTGCCAGCAAGAGCAAAATGGTGTATGAGACCCAGTACTTC	CASKSKMVYETQYF
15	TRBJ2-5	NA	TRBV10-3	NA	TGTGCCATCAGTGAGGAGGGGGGGGGCCGGGAGACCCAGTACTTC	CAISEEGGGRETQYF
15	TRBJ2-7	NA	TRBV27	NA	TGTGCCAGCAGTTCACCCGGGCAGGGGACCTACGAGCAGTACTTC	CASSSPGQGTYEQYF
14	TRBJ2-7	NA	TRBV6-5	once	TGTGCCAGCCGTCTTCAGGCACTTTCCTACGAGCAGTACTTC	CASRLQALSYEQYF
16	TRBJ2-7	TRBD2	TRBV12-5	NA	TGTGCTAGTGGTTTTCTAGCGGGGGGCCATTACTACGAGCAGTACTTC	CASGFLAGGHYYEQYF
12	TRBJ2-5	NA	TRBV10-3	NA	TGTGCCATCGACATTCTCCAAGAGACCCAGTACTTC	CAIDILQETQYF
14	TRBJ1-2	NA	TRBV30	NA	TGTGCCTGGACCCTAAGGGGCAGGGCAAATGGCTACACCTTC	CAWTLRGRANGYTF
14	TRBJ2-7	TRBD2	TRBV7-9	once	TGTGCCAGCAGCCGAGAGCGGGGCACCTACGAGCAGTACTTC	CASSRERGTYEQYF
15	TRBJ2-2	TRBD2	TRBV6-1	NA	TGTGCCAGCAGTGAACTAGCGGGGGGGCCCGGGGAGCTGTTTTTT	CASSELAGGPGELFF
16	TRBJ1-5	NA	TRBV7-2	few	TGTGCCAGCAGCTTAAGTCCCAGGGGAAGCAATCAGCCCCAGCATTTT	CASSLSPRGSNQPQHF
16	TRBJ2-1	TRBD1	TRBV5-4	NA	TGTGCCAGCAGCCTTGACAGGGGGCTACCTTACAATGAGCAGTTCTTC	CASSLDRGLPYNEQFF
12	TRBJ2-1	TRBD1	TRBV14	NA	TGTGCCAGCAGCCAAGATGGGACAGGGCAGTTCTTC	CASSQDGTGQFF